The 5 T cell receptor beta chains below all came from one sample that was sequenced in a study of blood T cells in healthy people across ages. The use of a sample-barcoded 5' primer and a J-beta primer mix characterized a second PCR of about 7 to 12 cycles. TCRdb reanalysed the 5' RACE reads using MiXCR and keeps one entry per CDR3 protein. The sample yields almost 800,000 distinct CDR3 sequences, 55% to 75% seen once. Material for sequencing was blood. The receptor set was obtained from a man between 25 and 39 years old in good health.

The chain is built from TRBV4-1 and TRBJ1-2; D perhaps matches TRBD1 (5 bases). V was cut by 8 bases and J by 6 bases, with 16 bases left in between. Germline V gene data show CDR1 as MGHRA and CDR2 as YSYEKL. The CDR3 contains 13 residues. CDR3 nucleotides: TGCGCCAGCGCGGACGGGACCCCTAATGGCTACACCTTC. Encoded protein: CASADGTPNGYTF.

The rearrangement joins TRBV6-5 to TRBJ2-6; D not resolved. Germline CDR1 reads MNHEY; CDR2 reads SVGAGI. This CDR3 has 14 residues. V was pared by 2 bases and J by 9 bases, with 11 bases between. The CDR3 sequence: CASSYVVGRNVLTF. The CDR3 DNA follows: TGTGCCAGCAGTTACGTGGTGGGCCGCAACGTCCTGACTTTC.

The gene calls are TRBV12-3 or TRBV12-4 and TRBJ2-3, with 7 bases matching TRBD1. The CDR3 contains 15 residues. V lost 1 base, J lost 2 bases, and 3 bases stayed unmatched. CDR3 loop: CASSLEGQFTDTQYF. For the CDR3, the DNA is TGTGCCAGCAGTTTAGAGGGACAGTTCACAGATACGCAGTATTTT.

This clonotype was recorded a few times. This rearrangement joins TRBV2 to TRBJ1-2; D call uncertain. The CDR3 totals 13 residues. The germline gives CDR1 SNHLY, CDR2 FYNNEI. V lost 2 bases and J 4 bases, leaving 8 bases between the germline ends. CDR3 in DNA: TGTGCCAGCAGTGAACTCGGCGCCTATGGCTACACCTTC. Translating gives CASSELGAYGYTF.

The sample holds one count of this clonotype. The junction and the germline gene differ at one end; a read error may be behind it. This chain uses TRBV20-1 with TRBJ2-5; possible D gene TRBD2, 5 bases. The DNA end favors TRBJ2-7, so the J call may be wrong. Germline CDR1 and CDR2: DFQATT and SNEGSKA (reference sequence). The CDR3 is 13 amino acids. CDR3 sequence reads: CSARGTRSFEQYF. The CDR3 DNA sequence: TGCAGTGCTAGAGGTACTAGATCCTTCGAGCAGTACTTC.